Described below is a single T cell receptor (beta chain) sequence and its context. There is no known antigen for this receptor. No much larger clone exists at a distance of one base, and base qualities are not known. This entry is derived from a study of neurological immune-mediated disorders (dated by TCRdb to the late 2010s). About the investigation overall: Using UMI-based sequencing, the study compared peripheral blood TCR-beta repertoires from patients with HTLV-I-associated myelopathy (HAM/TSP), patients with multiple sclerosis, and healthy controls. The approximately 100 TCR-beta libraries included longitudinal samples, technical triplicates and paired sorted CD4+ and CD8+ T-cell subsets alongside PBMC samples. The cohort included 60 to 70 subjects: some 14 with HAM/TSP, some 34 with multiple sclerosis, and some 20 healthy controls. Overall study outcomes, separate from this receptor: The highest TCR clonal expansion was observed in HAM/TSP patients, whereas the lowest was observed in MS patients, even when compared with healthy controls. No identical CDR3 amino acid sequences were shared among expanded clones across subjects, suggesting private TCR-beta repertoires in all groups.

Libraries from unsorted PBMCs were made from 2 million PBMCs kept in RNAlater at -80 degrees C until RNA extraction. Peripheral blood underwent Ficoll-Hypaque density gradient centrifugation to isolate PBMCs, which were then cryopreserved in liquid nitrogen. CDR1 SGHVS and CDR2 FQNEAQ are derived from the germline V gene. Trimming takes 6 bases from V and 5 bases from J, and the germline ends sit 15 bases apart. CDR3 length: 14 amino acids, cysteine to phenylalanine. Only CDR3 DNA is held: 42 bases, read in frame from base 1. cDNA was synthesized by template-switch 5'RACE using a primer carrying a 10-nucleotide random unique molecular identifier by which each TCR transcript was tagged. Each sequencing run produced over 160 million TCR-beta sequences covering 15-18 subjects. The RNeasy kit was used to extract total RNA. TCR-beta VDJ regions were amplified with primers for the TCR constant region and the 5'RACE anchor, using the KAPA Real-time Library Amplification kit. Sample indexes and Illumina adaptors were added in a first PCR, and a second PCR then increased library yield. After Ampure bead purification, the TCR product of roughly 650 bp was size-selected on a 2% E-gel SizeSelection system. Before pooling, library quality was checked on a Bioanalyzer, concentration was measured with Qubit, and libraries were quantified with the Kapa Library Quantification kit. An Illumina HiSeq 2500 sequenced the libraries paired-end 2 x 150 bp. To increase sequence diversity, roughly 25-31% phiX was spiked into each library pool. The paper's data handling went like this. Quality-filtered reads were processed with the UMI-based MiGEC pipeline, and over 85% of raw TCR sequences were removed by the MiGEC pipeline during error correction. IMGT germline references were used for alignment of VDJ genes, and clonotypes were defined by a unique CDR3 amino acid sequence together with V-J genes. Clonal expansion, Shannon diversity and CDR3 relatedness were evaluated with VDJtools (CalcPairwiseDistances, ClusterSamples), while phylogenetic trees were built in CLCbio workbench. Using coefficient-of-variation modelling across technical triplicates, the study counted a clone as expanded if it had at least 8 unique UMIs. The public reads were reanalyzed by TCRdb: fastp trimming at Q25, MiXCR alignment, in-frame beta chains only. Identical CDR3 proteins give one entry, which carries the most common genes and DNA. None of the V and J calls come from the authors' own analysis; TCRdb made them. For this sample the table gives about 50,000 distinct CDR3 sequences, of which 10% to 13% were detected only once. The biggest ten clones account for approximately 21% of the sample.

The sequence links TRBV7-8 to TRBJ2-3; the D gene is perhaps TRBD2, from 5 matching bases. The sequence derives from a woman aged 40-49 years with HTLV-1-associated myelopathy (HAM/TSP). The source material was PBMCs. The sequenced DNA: TGTGCCAGCAGTCTCCGGGGTGGCAAAGATACGCAGTATTTT. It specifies CASSLRGGKDTQYF.